This T cell receptor beta chain derives from a study of blood T cell repertoires in COVID-19. TCRdb's table, derived via immunoSEQ multiplex PCR, lists solely in-frame clones and lacks some. The table shows a few hundred thousand clones, with around 89% occurring only once. The germline gives CDR1 ENHRY, CDR2 SYGVKD. Unmatched junction bases numbered 3, after V lost 3 bases and J lost 2 bases. CDR3 length equals 14 residues. The sequenced sample consisted of PBMCs or T cells enriched from blood (not recorded which). The clonotype originates from a woman aged 18-29 years with acute COVID-19. V usage is TRBV10-3 and J usage is TRBJ2-7; 8 bases agree with TRBD1. Here the CDR3 reads CAISDGTGPYEQYF. The DNA of the CDR3 is TGTGCCATCAGTGACGGGACAGGCCCCTACGAGCAGTACTTC.